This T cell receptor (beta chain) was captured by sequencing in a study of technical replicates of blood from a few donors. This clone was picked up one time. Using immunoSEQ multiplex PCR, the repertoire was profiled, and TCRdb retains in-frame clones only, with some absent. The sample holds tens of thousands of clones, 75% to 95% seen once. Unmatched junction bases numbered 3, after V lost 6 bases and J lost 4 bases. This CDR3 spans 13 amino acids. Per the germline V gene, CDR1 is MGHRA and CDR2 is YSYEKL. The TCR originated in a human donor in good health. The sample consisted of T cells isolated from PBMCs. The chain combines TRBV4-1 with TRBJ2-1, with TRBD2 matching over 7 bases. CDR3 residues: CASRASGYNEQFF. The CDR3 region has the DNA TGCGCCAGCAGGGCTAGCGGTTACAATGAGCAGTTCTTC.